This T cell receptor (beta chain) was identified in a study of shared clonotypes between healthy human individuals. Study-wide results and caveats: It was expected that sequencing depth would affect clonotype sharing among donors.

Of note for this clone: The antigen is undetermined.

Generated by immunoSEQ multiplex PCR, the TCRdb table keeps only in-frame clones and is missing some. The repertoire holds about 600,000 clones, with around 97% as singletons. Input material: naive CD4+ T cells sorted from blood. The subset denotes: CD45RA+ positively selected. The clonotype was recovered from a woman in her twenties or thirties in good health.

This chain's CDR3 is CASSPPDSTYEQYF. The CDR3 DNA is TGTGCCAGCTCACCACCGGATTCTACCTACGAGCAGTACTTC. V is TRBV18 and J is TRBJ2-7; D not certain. V gave up 0 bases and J gave up 2 bases, with 8 bases separating them. Germline CDR1 is KGHSH and CDR2 is LQKENI. This CDR3 is built from 14 residues.